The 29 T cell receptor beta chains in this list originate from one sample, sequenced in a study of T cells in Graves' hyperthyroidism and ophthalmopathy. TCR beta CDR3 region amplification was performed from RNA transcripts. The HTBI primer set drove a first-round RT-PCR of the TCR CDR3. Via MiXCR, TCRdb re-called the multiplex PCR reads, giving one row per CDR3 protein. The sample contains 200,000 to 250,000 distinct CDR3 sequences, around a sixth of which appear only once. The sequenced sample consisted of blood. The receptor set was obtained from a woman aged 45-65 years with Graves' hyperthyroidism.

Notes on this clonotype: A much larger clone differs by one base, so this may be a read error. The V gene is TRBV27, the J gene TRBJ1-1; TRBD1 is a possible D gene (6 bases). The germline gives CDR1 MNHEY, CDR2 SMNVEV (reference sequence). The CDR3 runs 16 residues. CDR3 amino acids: CAGSPTGTLKNTEAFF. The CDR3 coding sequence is TGTGCCGGCAGTCCGACGGGGACACTTAAGAACACTGAAGCTTTCTTT.

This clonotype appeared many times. The chain's CDR3 is CASSLSTWETQYF. CDR3 DNA: TGCGCCAGCAGCTTGTCGACATGGGAGACCCAGTACTTC. The chain joins TRBV5-1 to TRBJ2-5, with D unresolved. The CDR3 totals 13 residues. Trimming removed 1 base from V and 5 bases from J, with 9 bases in between. Germline assignment: CDR1 SGHRS and CDR2 YFSETQ.

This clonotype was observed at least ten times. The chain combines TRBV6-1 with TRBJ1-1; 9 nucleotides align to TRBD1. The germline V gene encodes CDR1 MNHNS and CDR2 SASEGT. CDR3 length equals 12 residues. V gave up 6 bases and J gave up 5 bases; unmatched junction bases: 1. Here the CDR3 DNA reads TGTGCCAGCAGGACAGGGGGGACTGAAGCTTTCTTT. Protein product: CASRTGGTEAFF.

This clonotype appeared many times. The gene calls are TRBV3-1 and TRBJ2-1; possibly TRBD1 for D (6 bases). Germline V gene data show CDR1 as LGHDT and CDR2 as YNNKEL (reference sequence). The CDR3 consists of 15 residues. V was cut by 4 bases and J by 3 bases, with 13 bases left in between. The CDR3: CASSPETGHYNEQFF. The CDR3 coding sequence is TGTGCCAGCAGCCCCGAGACGGGACACTACAATGAGCAGTTCTTC.

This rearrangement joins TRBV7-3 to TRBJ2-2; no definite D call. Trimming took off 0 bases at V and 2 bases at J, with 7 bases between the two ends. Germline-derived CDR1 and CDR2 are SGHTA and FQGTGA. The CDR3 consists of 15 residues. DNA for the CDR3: TGTGCCAGCAGCTTAACGATCCAAAACACCGGGGAGCTGTTTTTT. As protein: CASSLTIQNTGELFF.

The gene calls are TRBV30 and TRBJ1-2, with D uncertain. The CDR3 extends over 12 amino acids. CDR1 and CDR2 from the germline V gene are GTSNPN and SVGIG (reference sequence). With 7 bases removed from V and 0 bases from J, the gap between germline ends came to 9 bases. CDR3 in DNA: TGTGCCTTAACAGAAGCTAACTATGGCTACACCTTC. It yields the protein CALTEANYGYTF.

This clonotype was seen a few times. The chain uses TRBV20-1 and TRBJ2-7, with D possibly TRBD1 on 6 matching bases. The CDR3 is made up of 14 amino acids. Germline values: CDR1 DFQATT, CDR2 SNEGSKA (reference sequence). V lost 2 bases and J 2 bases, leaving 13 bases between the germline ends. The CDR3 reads CSARKAGVAYEQYF. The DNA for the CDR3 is TGCAGTGCTAGAAAGGCAGGGGTGGCCTACGAGCAGTACTTC.

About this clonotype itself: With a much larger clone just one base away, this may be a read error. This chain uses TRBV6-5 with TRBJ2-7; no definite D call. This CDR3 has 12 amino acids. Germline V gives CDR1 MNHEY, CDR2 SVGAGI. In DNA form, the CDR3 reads TGTGCCAGCAGTTTGACCTCCTACGAGCGGTACTTC. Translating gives CASSLTSYERYF.

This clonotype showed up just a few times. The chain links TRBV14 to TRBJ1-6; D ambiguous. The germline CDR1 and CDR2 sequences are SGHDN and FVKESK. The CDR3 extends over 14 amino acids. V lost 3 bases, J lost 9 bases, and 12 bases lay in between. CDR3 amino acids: CASSQGTAGSPLHF. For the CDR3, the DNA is TGTGCCAGCAGCCAGGGCACCGCGGGTTCACCCCTCCACTTT.

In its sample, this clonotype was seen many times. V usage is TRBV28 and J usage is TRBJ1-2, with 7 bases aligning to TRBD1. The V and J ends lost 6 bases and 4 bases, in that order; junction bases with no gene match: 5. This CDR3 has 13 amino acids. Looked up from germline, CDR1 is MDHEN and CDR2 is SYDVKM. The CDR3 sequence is CASRRQGGYGYTF. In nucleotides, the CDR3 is TGTGCCAGCAGAAGACAGGGTGGCTATGGCTACACCTTC.

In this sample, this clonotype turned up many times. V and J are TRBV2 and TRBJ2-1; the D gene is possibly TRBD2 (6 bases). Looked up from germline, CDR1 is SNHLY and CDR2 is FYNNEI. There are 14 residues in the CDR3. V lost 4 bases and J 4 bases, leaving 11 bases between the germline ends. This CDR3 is CASSAGGRYNEQFF. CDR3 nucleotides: TGTGCCAGCAGTGCTGGAGGGCGTTACAATGAGCAGTTCTTC.

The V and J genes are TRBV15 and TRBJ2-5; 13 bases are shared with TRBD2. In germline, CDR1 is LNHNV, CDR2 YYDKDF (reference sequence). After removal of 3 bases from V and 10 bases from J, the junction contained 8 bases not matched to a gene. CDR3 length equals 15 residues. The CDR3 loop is CATSSGTSGDGIQYF. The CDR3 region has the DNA TGTGCCACCAGCAGTGGGACTAGCGGGGATGGTATCCAGTACTTC.

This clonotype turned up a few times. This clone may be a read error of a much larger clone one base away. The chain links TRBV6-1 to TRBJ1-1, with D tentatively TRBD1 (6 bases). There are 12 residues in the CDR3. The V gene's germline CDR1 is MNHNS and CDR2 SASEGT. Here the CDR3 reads CASKKGDTEALF. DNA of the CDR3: TGTGCCAGCAAGAAGGGGGACACTGAAGCTCTCTTT.

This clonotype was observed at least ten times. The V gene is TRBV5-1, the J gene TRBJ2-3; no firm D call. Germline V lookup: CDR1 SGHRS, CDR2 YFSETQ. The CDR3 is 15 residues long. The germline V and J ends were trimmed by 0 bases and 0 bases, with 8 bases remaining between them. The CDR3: CASSLDGASTDTQYF. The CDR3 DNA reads TGCGCCAGCAGCTTGGATGGAGCTAGCACAGATACGCAGTATTTT.

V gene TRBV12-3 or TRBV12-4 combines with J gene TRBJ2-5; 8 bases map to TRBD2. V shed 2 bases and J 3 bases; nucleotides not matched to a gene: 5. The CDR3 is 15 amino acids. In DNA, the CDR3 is TGTGCCAGCAGTTTATTCAGCGGGAGAGAAGAGACCCAGTACTTC. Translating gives CASSLFSGREETQYF.

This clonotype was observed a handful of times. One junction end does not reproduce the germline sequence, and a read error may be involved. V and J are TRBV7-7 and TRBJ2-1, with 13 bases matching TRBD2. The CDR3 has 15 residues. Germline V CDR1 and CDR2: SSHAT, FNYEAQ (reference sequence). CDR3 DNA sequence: TGTGCTAGCAGCCAACTAGCGGGAGGGCCCCATGAGCAGTTCTTC. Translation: CASSQLAGGPHEQFF.

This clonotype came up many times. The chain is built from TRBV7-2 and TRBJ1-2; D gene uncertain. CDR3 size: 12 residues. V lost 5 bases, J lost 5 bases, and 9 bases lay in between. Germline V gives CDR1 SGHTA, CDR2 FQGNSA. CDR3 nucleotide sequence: TGTGCCAGCAGCGTGCCCCTTTATGGCTACACCTTC. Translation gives CASSVPLYGYTF.

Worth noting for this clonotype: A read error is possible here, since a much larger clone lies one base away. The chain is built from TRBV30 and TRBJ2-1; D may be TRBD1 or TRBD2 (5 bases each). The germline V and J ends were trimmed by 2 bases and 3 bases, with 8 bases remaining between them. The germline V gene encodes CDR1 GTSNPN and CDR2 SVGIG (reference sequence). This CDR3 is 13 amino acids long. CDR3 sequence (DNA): TGTGCCTGGAGTCGGGACGTCTACAATGAGCAGTTCTTC. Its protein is CAWSRDVYNEQFF.

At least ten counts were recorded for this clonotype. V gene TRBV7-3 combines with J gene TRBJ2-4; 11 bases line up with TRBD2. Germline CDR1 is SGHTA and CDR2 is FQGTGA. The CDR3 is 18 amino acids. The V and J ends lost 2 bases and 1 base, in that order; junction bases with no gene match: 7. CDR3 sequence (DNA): TGTGCCAGCAGCTTAGTAGCGGGAGGGTCATCCGCCAAAAACATTCAGTACTTC. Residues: CASSLVAGGSSAKNIQYF. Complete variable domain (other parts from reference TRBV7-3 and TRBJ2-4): GAGVSQTPSNKVTEKGKYVELRCDPISGHTALYWYRQSLGQGPEFLIYFQGTGAADDSGLPNDRFFAVRPEGSVSTLKIQRTERGDSAVYLCASSLVAGGSSAKNIQYFGAGTRLSVL.

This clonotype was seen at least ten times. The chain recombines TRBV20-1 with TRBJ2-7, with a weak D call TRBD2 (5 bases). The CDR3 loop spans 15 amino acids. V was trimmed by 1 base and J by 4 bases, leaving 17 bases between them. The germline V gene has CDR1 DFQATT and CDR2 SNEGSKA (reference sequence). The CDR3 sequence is CSARVEEGWRYEQYF. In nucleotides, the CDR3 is TGCAGTGCTAGAGTGGAAGAGGGTTGGAGATACGAGCAGTACTTC.

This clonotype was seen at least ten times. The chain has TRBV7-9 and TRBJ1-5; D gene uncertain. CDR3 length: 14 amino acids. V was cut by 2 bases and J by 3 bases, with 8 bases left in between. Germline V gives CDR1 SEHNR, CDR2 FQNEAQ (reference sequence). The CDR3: CASSLSGINQPQHF. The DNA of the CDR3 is TGTGCCAGCAGCTTAAGTGGGATCAATCAGCCCCAGCATTTT.

This CDR3 reads CSVEGDRSEQYF. The DNA of the CDR3 is TGCAGCGTTGAAGGGGATCGGTCCGAGCAGTACTTC. The chain carries TRBV29-1 and TRBJ2-7, with D hard to call. V lost 1 base and J lost 6, with 10 bases in between. This CDR3 is 12 amino acids long. CDR1 and CDR2 (germline): SQVTM, ANQGSEA.

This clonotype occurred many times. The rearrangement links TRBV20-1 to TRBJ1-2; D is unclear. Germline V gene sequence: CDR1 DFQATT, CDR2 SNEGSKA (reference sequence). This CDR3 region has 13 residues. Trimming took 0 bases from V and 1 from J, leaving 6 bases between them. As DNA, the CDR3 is TGCAGTGCTAGAGATACGGATAACTATGGCTACACCTTC. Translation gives CSARDTDNYGYTF.

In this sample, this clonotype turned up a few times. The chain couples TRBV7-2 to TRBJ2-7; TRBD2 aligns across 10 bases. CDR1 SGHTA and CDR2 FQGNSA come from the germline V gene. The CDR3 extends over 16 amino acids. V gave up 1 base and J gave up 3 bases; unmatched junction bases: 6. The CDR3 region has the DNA TGTGCCAGCAGCTTAGGGTCTAGCGGGGGTGTCTACGAGCAGTACTTC. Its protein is CASSLGSSGGVYEQYF.

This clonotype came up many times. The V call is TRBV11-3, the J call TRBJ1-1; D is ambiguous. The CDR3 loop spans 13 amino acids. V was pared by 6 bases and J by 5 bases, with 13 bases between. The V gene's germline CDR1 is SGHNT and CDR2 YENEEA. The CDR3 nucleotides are TGTGCCAGCAGGCGACCGGCGGGAACTGAAGCTTTCTTT. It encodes CASRRPAGTEAFF.

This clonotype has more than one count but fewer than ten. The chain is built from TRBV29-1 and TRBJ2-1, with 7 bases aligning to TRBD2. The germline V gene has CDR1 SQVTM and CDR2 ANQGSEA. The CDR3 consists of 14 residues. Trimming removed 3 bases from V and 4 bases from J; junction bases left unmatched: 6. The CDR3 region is CSVDGEGLYNEQFF. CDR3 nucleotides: TGCAGCGTTGATGGGGAGGGTCTGTACAATGAGCAGTTCTTC.

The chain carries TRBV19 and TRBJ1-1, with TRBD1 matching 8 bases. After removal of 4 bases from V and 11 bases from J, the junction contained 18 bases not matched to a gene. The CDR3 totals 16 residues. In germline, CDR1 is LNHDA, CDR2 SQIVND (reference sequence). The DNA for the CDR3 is TGTGCCAGTAGTAATATGGGACAGGTTCTACCGGGAGCGGCTTTCTTT. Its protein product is CASSNMGQVLPGAAFF.

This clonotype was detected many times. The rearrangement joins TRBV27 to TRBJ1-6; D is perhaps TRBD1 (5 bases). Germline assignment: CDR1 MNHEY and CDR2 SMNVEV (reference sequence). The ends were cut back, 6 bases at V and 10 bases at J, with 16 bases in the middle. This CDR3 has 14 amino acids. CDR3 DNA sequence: TGTGCCAGCAGGAGGTGGGGGAGCGACTCACCCCTCCACTTT. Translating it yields CASRRWGSDSPLHF.

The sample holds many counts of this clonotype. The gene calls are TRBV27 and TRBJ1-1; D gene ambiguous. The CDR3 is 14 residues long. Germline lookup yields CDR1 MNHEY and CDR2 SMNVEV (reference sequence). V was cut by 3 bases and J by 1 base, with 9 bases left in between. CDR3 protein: CASSFEGPNTEAFF. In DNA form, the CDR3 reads TGTGCCAGCAGTTTTGAGGGCCCGAACACTGAAGCTTTCTTT.